The 5 T cell receptor beta chains below come from one sample, sequenced in a study of cytomegalovirus exposure and HLA in healthy donors. The PCR employed 60 Vbeta primers together with 13 Jbeta primers. The assay was immunoSEQ multiplex PCR, and TCRdb's table has in-frame clones only and misses some. Seen in this sample are about 120,000 clones; the ten most common clones hold more than 3%. Sequencing was performed on PBMCs. These TCRs come from a young man in good health and CMV-seronegative.

This chain joins TRBV4-2 and TRBJ1-4; D unresolved. Germline V lookup: CDR1 LGHNA, CDR2 YNFKEQ. The V gene lost 5 bases and the J gene lost 0 bases, with 10 bases spanning the gap. This CDR3 has 15 residues. CDR3 sequence: CASSVTVATNEKLFF. Written as DNA, the CDR3 is TGTGCCAGCAGCGTTACAGTTGCAACTAATGAAAAACTGTTTTTT.

This rearrangement joins TRBV6-5 to TRBJ2-7; 13 bases align to TRBD2. Losses at the gene ends were 6 bases for V and 2 bases for J; bases not matched to a gene: 4. The CDR3 runs 15 residues. The germline V gene encodes CDR1 MNHEY and CDR2 SVGAGI. CDR3: CASSRGLAGTYEQYF. CDR3 DNA: TGTGCCAGCAGCCGGGGACTAGCGGGAACCTACGAGCAGTACTTC.

The chain joins TRBV29-1 to TRBJ1-1; 7 nucleotides agree with TRBD1. The CDR3 contains 14 residues. Germline lookup yields CDR1 SQVTM and CDR2 ANQGSEA. V lost 4 bases, J lost 4 bases, and 9 bases stayed unmatched. In nucleotides, the CDR3 is TGCAGCGTTGTGAACAGGGGTAGGATCACTGAAGCTTTCTTT. Translation gives CSVVNRGRITEAFF.

The chain has TRBV6-6 and TRBJ2-1, with 7 bases fitting TRBD2. V lost 7 bases to trimming and J lost 7 bases; unmatched junction nucleotides: 10. Germline loops: CDR1 MNHNY, CDR2 SVGAGI (reference sequence). The CDR3 runs to 14 residues. CDR3 sequence (DNA): TGTGCCAGCATTGCGGGGGACCGGGGAAATGAGCAGTTCTTC. Its protein is CASIAGDRGNEQFF.

The chain uses TRBV5-1 and TRBJ1-1; D possibly corresponds to TRBD1 (5 bases). Trimming shortened V by 6 bases and J by 0 bases, and 12 bases separated the two germline ends. From germline, CDR1 is SGHRS and CDR2 YFSETQ. The CDR3 loop spans 14 amino acids. CDR3 region: CASKRGGVNTEAFF. The CDR3 DNA sequence: TGCGCCAGCAAGCGGGGGGGGGTGAACACTGAAGCTTTCTTT.